This TCR beta chain is from a study of glioma-infiltrating T cells after dendritic cell vaccination. As for the study in general: Autologous tumor lysate-pulsed dendritic cell vaccination was given between about 2003 and 2013. At biweekly intervals, patients got three intradermal dendritic cell vaccine injections.

V dropped 0 bases and J dropped 5 bases, with 11 bases sitting between them. CDR3 size: 15 residues. CDR1 is LNHNV and CDR2 is YYDKDF in the germline V gene (reference sequence). Selection required adequate fresh-frozen tumor tissue plus more than two years' survival data. The assay was immunoSEQ multiplex PCR, and TCRdb's table has in-frame clones only and misses some. This table has almost 65,000 clones, around four fifths appearing once. The V and J genes are TRBV15 and TRBJ1-5; TRBD1 might be the D (5 bases). This sequence originates from a human donor with glioblastoma. Source: blood, taken before dendritic cell vaccination. As DNA, the CDR3 is TGTGCCACCAGCAGAGATCCCAGGGCCGATCAGCCCCAGCATTTT. It specifies CATSRDPRADQPQHF.